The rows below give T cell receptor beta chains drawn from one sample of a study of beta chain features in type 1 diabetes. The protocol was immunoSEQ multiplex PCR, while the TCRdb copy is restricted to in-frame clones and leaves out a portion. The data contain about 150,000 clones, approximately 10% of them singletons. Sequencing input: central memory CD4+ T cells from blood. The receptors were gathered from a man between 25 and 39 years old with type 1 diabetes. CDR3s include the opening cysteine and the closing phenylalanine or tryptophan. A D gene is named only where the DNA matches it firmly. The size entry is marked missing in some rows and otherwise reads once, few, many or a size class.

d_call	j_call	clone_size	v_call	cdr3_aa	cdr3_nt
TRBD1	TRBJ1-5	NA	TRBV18	CASSLGTGNQPQHF	TGTGCCAGCTCTCTCGGGACAGGGAATCAGCCCCAGCATTTT
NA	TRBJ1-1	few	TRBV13	CASNKGGSYEAFF	TGTGCCAGCAACAAAGGGGGTTCGTACGAAGCTTTCTTT
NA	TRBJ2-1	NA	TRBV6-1	CAGGGWEQFF	TGTGCCGGCGGGGGCTGGGAGCAGTTCTTC
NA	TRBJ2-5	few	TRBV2	CANELGERETQYF	TGTGCCAATGAATTGGGAGAGAGGGAGACCCAGTACTTC
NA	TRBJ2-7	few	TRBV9	CASSVAGGRAYEQYF	TGTGCCAGCAGCGTAGCCGGCGGGCGGGCTTACGAGCAGTACTTC
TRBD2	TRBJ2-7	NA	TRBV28	CASSVLAGQTYEQYF	TGTGCCAGCAGTGTGCTAGCGGGTCAGACCTACGAGCAGTACTTC
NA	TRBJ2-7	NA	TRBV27	CASSFRQGGWEQYF	TGTGCCAGCAGTTTCAGGCAGGGGGGTTGGGAGCAGTACTTC
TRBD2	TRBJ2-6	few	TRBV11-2	CASSLTSGASGANVLTF	TGTGCCAGCAGCTTGACTAGCGGAGCCTCTGGGGCCAACGTCCTGACTTTC
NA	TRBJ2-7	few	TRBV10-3	CATSVNLATRNYEQYF	TGTGCCACCTCAGTGAATCTAGCCACGAGGAACTACGAGCAGTACTTC
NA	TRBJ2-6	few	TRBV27	CASSFGQPGANVLTF	TGTGCCAGCAGTTTTGGGCAGCCTGGGGCCAACGTCCTGACTTTC
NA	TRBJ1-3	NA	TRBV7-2	CASSLETPSSGNTIYF	TGTGCCAGCAGCTTAGAGACACCCAGCTCTGGAAACACCATATATTTT
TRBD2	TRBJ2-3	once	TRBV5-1	CASSFSSGSGNTDTQYF	TGCGCCAGCAGCTTCTCTAGCGGGAGCGGGAACACAGATACGCAGTATTTT
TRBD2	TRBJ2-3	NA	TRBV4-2	CASSRPSGTDTQYF	TGTGCCAGCAGCCGGCCTAGCGGGACAGATACGCAGTATTTT
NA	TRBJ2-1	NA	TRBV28	CASSRNYGEQFF	TGTGCCAGCAGTCGCAACTACGGTGAGCAGTTCTTC
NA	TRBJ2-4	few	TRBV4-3	CASSQGRENIQYF	TGCGCCAGCAGCCAAGGACGGGAAAACATTCAGTACTTC
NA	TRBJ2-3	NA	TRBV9	CASSVVLSTDTQYF	TGTGCCAGCAGTGTAGTCCTTAGCACAGATACGCAGTATTTT
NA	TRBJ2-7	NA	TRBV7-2	CASSLEGVAEQYF	TGTGCCAGCAGCTTAGAAGGGGTTGCCGAGCAGTACTTC
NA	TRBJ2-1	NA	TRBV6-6	CASINLNSEGRLEQFF	TGTGCCAGCATCAACCTTAACTCGGAGGGCCGACTTGAGCAGTTCTTC
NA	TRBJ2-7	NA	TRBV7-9	CASSLELAYEQYF	TGTGCCAGCAGCTTAGAACTAGCCTACGAGCAGTACTTC
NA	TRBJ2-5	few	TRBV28	CASSRNGLAEETQYF	TGTGCCAGCAGCCGCAACGGACTGGCCGAAGAGACCCAGTACTTC
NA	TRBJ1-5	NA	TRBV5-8	CASSLEGRGNQPQHF	TGTGCCAGCAGCTTGGAAGGGAGGGGCAATCAGCCCCAGCATTTT
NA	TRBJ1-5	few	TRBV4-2	CASSQDIGQSNQPQHF	TGTGCCAGCAGCCAAGATATTGGGCAGTCCAATCAGCCCCAGCATTTT
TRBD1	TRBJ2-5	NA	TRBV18	CASSPDRGRGTQYF	TGTGCCAGCTCACCAGACAGGGGACGGGGGACCCAGTACTTC
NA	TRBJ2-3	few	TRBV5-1	CASSFTGDTQYF	TGCGCCAGCAGCTTCACAGGGGATACGCAGTATTTT
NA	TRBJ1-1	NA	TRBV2	CASRAGNTEAFF	TGTGCCAGCAGAGCAGGGAACACTGAAGCTTTCTTT
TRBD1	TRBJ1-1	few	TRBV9	CASSASSTGQGQAFF	TGTGCCAGCAGCGCCAGTTCTACGGGACAGGGACAAGCTTTCTTT
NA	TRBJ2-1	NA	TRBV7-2	CASSLMMRDEQFF	TGTGCCAGCAGCTTAATGATGAGAGATGAGCAGTTCTTC
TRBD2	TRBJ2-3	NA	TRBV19	CASGLREADTQYF	TGTGCCAGTGGTTTACGGGAGGCAGATACGCAGTATTTT
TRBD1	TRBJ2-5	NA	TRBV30	CAWRQAGGLETQYF	TGTGCCTGGAGGCAGGCAGGGGGTCTGGAGACCCAGTACTTC
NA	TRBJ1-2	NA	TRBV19	CASSFTGTYGYTF	TGTGCCAGTAGTTTTACAGGGACCTATGGCTACACCTTC
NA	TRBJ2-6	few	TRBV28	CASSSAGVSGANVLTF	TGTGCCAGCAGTTCCGCAGGGGTGTCTGGGGCCAACGTCCTGACTTTC
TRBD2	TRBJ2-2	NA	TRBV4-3	CASSQGLAGGFSAGELFF	TGCGCCAGCAGCCAGGGACTAGCGGGAGGATTTAGCGCCGGGGAGCTGTTTTTT
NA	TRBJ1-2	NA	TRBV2	CASSTENYGYTF	TGTGCCAGCAGTACAGAGAACTATGGCTACACCTTC
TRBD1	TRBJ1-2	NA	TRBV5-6	CASSLQGQSYGYTF	TGTGCCAGCAGCTTGCAGGGACAGAGCTATGGCTACACCTTC
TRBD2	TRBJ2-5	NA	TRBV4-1	CASSQPGRERQETQYF	TGCGCCAGCAGCCAACCTGGGAGGGAGCGCCAAGAGACCCAGTACTTC
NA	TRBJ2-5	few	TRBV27	CASSDYQGETQYF	TGTGCCAGCTCCGACTACCAGGGGGAGACCCAGTACTTC
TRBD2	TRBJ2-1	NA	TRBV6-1	CASSERAIAGGNEQFF	TGTGCCAGCAGTGAAAGAGCAATAGCGGGTGGGAATGAGCAGTTCTTC
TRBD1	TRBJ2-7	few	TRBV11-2	CASSNGRQGAYEQYF	TGTGCCAGCAGCAACGGAAGACAGGGGGCCTACGAGCAGTACTTC
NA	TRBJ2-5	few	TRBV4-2	CASSRGGQETQYF	TGTGCCAGCAGCCGGGGAGGTCAAGAGACCCAGTACTTC
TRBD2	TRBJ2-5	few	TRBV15	CATSNNLAGEETQYF	TGTGCCACCAGCAACAATTTAGCGGGAGAAGAGACCCAGTACTTC
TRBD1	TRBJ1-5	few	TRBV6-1	CASSEATGDRPQHF	TGTGCCAGCAGTGAAGCCACAGGGGATCGGCCCCAGCATTTT
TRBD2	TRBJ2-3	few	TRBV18	CASSPPVGGTQYF	TGTGCCAGCTCACCCCCAGTGGGGGGGACGCAGTATTTT
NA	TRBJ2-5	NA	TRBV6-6	CASSYGATQRTQYF	TGTGCCAGCAGTTACGGGGCAACACAACGGACCCAGTACTTC
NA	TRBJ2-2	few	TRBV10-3	CAISGGNTGELFF	TGTGCCATCAGCGGGGGGAACACCGGGGAGCTGTTTTTT
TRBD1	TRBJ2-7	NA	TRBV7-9	CASSFQGQGAYEQYF	TGTGCCAGCAGCTTCCAGGGACAGGGGGCCTACGAGCAGTACTTC
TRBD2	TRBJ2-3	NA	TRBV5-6	CASSRSGADTQYF	TGTGCCAGCAGCCGTAGCGGGGCAGATACGCAGTATTTT
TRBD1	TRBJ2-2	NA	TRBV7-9	CASSRPLGQENRSGELFF	TGTGCCAGCAGCCGACCACTAGGACAGGAGAACAGGTCCGGGGAGCTGTTTTTT
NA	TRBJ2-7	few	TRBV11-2	CASSLETEQYF	TGTGCCAGCAGCTTAGAAACAGAGCAGTACTTC
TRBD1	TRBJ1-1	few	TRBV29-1	CSAQGAYLPEAFF	TGCAGCGCCCAGGGGGCTTACCTCCCTGAAGCTTTCTTT
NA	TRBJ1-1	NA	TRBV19	CASSIAPWTANTEAFF	TGTGCCAGTAGTATAGCCCCCTGGACAGCGAACACTGAAGCTTTCTTT
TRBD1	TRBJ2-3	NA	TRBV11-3	CASSPGQGRADTQYF	TGTGCCAGCAGCCCGGGACAGGGGCGGGCAGATACGCAGTATTTT
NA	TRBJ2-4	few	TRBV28	CASSLGDWAKNIQYF	TGTGCCAGCAGTTTGGGGGACTGGGCCAAAAACATTCAGTACTTC
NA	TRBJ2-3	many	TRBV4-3	CASSQRLRSSGSTDTQYF	TGCGCCAGCAGCCAACGACTTCGGAGTAGCGGTAGCACAGATACGCAGTATTTT
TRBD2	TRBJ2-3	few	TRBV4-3	CASSQRTSGRADTQYF	TGCGCCAGCAGCCAACGGACTAGCGGGAGAGCAGATACGCAGTATTTT